This T cell receptor (beta chain) was identified during a study of cytomegalovirus exposure and HLA in healthy donors. Those who donated were healthy bone marrow donors. The study sampled nominally healthy donors, though unrecorded immune exposures were likely. Study results and caveats: Apparent HLA restriction characterized most CMV-associated TCR beta chains in a later analysis.

PCR employed 60 Vbeta and 13 Jbeta primers. Using immunoSEQ multiplex PCR, the repertoire was profiled, and TCRdb retains in-frame clones only, with some absent. The repertoire holds more than 150,000 clones, over 80% seen once, with around 1.4% in the top ten. Trimming cost V 6 bases and J 12 bases, with 24 bases left between them. The germline CDR1 and CDR2 sequences are SGHTA and FQGTGA. The CDR3 consists of 15 residues. Details on this clone: Its antigen is unknown.

This TCR derives from a girl between 5 and 17 years old in good health and CMV-seropositive. Source material: PBMCs. The chain links TRBV7-3 to TRBJ2-1; D is possibly TRBD1 (5 bases). The CDR3 bases are TGTGCCAGCAGTAGACGACAGACAAAGGGGTCGGTGCAGTTCTTC. Its protein product is CASSRRQTKGSVQFF.